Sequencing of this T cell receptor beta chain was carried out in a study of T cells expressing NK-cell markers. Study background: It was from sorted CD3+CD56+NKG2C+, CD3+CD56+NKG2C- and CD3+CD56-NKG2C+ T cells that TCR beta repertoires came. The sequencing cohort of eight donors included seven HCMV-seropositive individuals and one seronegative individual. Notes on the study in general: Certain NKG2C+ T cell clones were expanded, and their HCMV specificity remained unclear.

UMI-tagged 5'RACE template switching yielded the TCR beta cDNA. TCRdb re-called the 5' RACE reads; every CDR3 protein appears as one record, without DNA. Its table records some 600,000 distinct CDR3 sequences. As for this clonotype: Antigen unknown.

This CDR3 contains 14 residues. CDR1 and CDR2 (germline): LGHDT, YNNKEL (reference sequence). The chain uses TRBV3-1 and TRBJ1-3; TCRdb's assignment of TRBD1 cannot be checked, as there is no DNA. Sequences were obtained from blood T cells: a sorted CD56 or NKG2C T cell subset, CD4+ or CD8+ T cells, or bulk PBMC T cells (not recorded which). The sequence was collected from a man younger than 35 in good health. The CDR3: CASSRGAAGNTIYF.